Shown below are 9 T cell receptor beta chains from a single sample sequenced in a study of regulatory T cells in long-lasting Graves disease. This sample's time point: persistent/refractory GD, antithyroid drugs over 5 years with positive TRAb. From RNA extracted from PBMCs, the TCR library was made. Building of the TCR beta libraries involved iRepertoire HTBI primers and Arm-PCR of CDR3 regions. TCRdb itself ran the multiplex PCR reads through MiXCR, one entry per CDR3 protein. Counted here are some 440,000 distinct CDR3 sequences, 20% to 25% occurring once; the ten biggest clones make up about 8.3%. The sample in question was peripheral blood mononuclear cells (PBMCs), obtained when the disease was refractory, from a patient treated with antithyroid drugs. The origin of the receptors is a female donor with Graves disease.

The chain is built from TRBV18 and TRBJ1-5, with TRBD1 matching over 7 bases. The germline gives CDR1 KGHSH, CDR2 LQKENI. This CDR3 spans 19 amino acids. J gave up 5 bases and V 4 bases, and 20 bases lay outside the gene matches. DNA of the CDR3: TGTGCCAGCTCACTGAGACGACAGGGTTCTTTTGGTGCCGATCAGCCCCAGCATTTT. Amino acids: CASSLRRQGSFGADQPQHF.

As for this clonotype: The germline gene is not matched at one end of the junction; a read error may be the cause. The chain uses TRBV28 and TRBJ2-7; D uncertain. This CDR3 is built from 13 residues. CDR1 and CDR2 from the germline V gene are MDHEN and SYDVKM. CDR3 DNA sequence: TGTGCCAGCGGTTTCCCCAGTTCCTACGAGCAGTACTTC. This gives the protein CASGFPSSYEQYF.

In its sample, this clonotype was seen a few times. The chain uses TRBV7-8 and TRBJ2-2, with 12 bases aligning to TRBD2. The CDR3 extends over 18 amino acids. Germline CDR1 SGHVS, CDR2 FQNEAQ. V lost 3 bases and J lost 4; bases outside the gene matches: 9. The CDR3 spells CASSLPRGLAGITGELFF. The CDR3 DNA reads TGTGCCAGCAGCTTGCCACGTGGACTAGCGGGAATCACCGGGGAGCTGTTTTTT.

V is TRBV2 and J is TRBJ2-4; D unclear. The germline V and J ends were trimmed by 1 base and 1 base, with 5 bases remaining between them. The CDR3 is made up of 14 amino acids. Germline V gene lookup returns CDR1 SNHLY and CDR2 FYNNEI. The CDR3 nucleotides are TGTGCCAGCAGTGAAGACACCGCCAAAAACATTCAGTACTTC. Translation: CASSEDTAKNIQYF.

Many counts were recorded for this clonotype. The chain combines TRBV28 with TRBJ1-6, with D possibly TRBD1 on 6 matching bases. Germline CDR1 MDHEN, CDR2 SYDVKM. This CDR3 region has 18 residues. V lost 6 bases to trimming and J lost 0 bases, with 18 bases between them. CDR3 loop: CASSPDADRSSYNSPLHF. Here the CDR3 DNA reads TGTGCCAGCAGCCCGGACGCCGACAGGAGCTCCTATAATTCACCCCTCCACTTT.

The chain couples TRBV5-1 to TRBJ1-2; D remains ambiguous. The CDR3 consists of 14 residues. Germline-derived CDR1 and CDR2 are SGHRS and YFSETQ. V lost 5 bases and J lost 3, with 14 bases in between. The CDR3 DNA reads TGCGCCAGCAGGCCTGCGATTGCCGACTATGGCTACACCTTC. This codes for CASRPAIADYGYTF.

This chain joins TRBV6-2 or TRBV6-3 and TRBJ2-7; maybe TRBD2 (5 bases). The V end was cut by 4 bases, the J end by 6 bases, with 16 bases between. This CDR3 comprises 14 residues. Germline-derived CDR1 and CDR2 are MNHEY and SVGEGT. This CDR3 reads CASSSPSLVSEQYF. CDR3 coding DNA: TGTGCCAGCAGTTCCCCTAGCCTGGTTTCCGAGCAGTACTTC.

This clonotype was picked up a small number of times. This chain connects TRBV7-9 to TRBJ2-2, with D possibly being TRBD2 (7 bases). Germline V gives CDR1 SEHNR, CDR2 FQNEAQ (reference sequence). The CDR3 contains 17 residues. Trimming took off 5 bases at V and 1 base at J, with 17 bases between the two ends. As DNA, the CDR3 is TGTGCCAGCAGCACGGGGGGCAAGGGGTGGAACACCGGGGAGCTGTTTTTT. Translation: CASSTGGKGWNTGELFF.

The chain carries TRBV7-9 and TRBJ2-3, with D possibly being TRBD2 (6 bases). Between the trimmed V and J ends, which lost 2 bases and 7 bases, there was a span of 19 bases. This CDR3 contains 16 residues. The germline V gene has CDR1 SEHNR and CDR2 FQNEAQ (reference sequence). The CDR3 spells CASSLTGLAPLNTQYF. The CDR3 nucleotides are TGTGCCAGCAGCTTAACTGGCCTAGCGCCGTTAAATACGCAGTATTTT.